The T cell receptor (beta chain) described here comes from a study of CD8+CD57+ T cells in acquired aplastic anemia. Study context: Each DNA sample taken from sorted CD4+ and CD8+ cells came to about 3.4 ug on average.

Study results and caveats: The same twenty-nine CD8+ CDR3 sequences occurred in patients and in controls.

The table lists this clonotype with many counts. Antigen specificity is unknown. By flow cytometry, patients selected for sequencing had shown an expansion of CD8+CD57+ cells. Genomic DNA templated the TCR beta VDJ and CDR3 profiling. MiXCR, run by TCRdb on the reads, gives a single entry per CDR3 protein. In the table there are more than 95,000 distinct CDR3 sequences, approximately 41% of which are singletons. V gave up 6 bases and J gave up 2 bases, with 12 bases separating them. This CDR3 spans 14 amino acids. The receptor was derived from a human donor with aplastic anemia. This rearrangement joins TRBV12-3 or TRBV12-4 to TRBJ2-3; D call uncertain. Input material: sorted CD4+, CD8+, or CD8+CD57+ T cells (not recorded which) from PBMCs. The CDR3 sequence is CASSGPSTTDTQYF. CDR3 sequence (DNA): TGTGCCAGCAGCGGCCCCTCCACCACAGATACGCAGTATTTT.